This T cell receptor beta chain was recovered during a study of blood T cell repertoires in COVID-19. Across the whole study: Material from acute and convalescent COVID-19 was sourced from the United States, Italy and Spain. PBMCs, B-cell-depleted T cells, or T cells were the source of the cDNA or gDNA that made up the material.

Germline CDR1 LGHDT, CDR2 YNNKEL (reference sequence). The CDR3 runs to 16 residues. V lost 4 bases and J lost 3; bases outside the gene matches: 3. In the original processing: Amplified reference gene primers provided the basis for estimating nucleated cell counts. The method was immunoSEQ multiplex PCR; TCRdb's version includes in-frame clones alone and lacks a portion of them. V and J calls and clone size are given by that table; D and trimming were obtained from the DNA. Of 100,000 or so clones listed, about 80% are singletons. This sequence was found in a woman between 65 and 79 years old with acute or convalescent COVID-19. The gene calls are TRBV3-1 (or the pseudogene TRBV3-2) and TRBJ2-4; 13 bases fit TRBD2. Input material: peripheral blood. The CDR3, as DNA: TGTGCCAGCAGCCGGACTAGCGGGGGCATCAAAAACATTCAGTACTTC. Its protein is CASSRTSGGIKNIQYF.